This T cell receptor beta chain was found in a study of CD8+ T cells in alopecia areata. Whole-study findings and limits: Many expanded lesional clones stayed in scalp and blood while on tofacitinib.

The treatment is: oral pan-JAK inhibitor, 5-10 mg twice daily. The authors extracted RNA and reverse transcribed it into cDNA as the sequencing template. The assay was immunoSEQ multiplex PCR, and TCRdb's table has in-frame clones only and misses some. The table includes over 150,000 clones, about 60% detected once. V lost 6 bases, J lost 4 bases, and 8 bases lay in between. The germline gives CDR1 SQVTM, CDR2 ANQGSEA. The CDR3 has 11 amino acids. This clone occurred a few times. Its antigen remains unidentified. The same CDR3 arises from other DNA sequences in this sample as well. Sequencing was performed on CD4+ T cells sorted from blood, taken at week 24, from a patient treated with tofacitinib. The V call is TRBV29-1, the J call TRBJ2-3, with D possibly TRBD1 on 6 matching bases. The sequence was obtained from a human donor with alopecia areata. The CDR3 here is CSVRQADTQYF. CDR3 DNA: TGCAGCGTACGACAGGCAGATACGCAGTATTTT.